One and the same sample provided the 32 T cell receptor beta chains below, sequenced in a study of T cell changes during pregnancy in multiple sclerosis. Profiling relied on immunoSEQ multiplex PCR, and the TCRdb table lists in-frame clones only, not all of them. The table has 50,000 or so clones, 85% to 95% seen once. Specimen: CD4+ T cells from peripheral blood mononuclear cells, collected in the third trimester of pregnancy. The receptors were gathered from a female donor with multiple sclerosis, enrolled in a pregnancy study.

The chain has TRBV19 and TRBJ1-1, with 12 bases that match TRBD1. V lost 7 bases, J lost 0 bases, and 6 bases stayed unmatched. The CDR3 length is 16 residues. Germline V gene data show CDR1 as LNHDA and CDR2 as SQIVND (reference sequence). The chain's CDR3 is CASKRDRGPLNTEAFF. CDR3 sequence (DNA): TGTGCCAGTAAACGGGACAGGGGGCCCTTGAACACTGAAGCTTTCTTT.

This chain connects TRBV7-9 to TRBJ2-3; D is perhaps TRBD2 (6 bases). The CDR3 extends over 16 amino acids. The V gene lost 5 bases and the J gene lost 1 base, with 16 bases spanning the gap. Looked up from germline, CDR1 is SEHNR and CDR2 is FQNEAQ (reference sequence). DNA of the CDR3: TGTGCCAGCAGCCGAGGAATCGGGAGCGGCACAGATACGCAGTATTTT. Its protein is CASSRGIGSGTDTQYF. Based on the CDR3 plus reference TRBV7-9 and TRBJ2-3, the full variable domain is DTGVSQNPRHKITKRGQNVTFRCDPISEHNRLYWYRQTLGQGPEFLTYFQNEAQLEKSRLLSDRFSAERPKGSFSTLEIQRTEQGDSAMYLCASSRGIGSGTDTQYFGPGTRLTVL.

The chain links TRBV28 to TRBJ2-7, with 9 nucleotides matching TRBD1. CDR1 is MDHEN and CDR2 is SYDVKM in the germline V gene. The CDR3 sequence is 14 residues long. Losses at the gene ends were 3 bases for V and 4 bases for J; bases not matched to a gene: 4. The CDR3, as DNA: TGTGCCAGCAGTTTGGACAGGGGTGGGTACGAGCAGTACTTC. This sequence encodes CASSLDRGGYEQYF.

This clone is a singleton in its sample. This chain uses TRBV6-1 with TRBJ2-5; 7 bases agree with TRBD2. V shed 8 bases and J 5 bases; nucleotides not matched to a gene: 11. This CDR3 spans 14 amino acids. Germline lookup yields CDR1 MNHNS and CDR2 SASEGT. This CDR3 reads CASHPSGVLETQYF. DNA of the CDR3: TGTGCCAGCCATCCAAGCGGGGTTCTGGAGACCCAGTACTTC.

The J gene is TRBJ1-1, the V gene TRBV11-3; D gene unclear. This CDR3 has 15 amino acids. Germline CDR1 and CDR2: SGHNT and YENEEA. Trimming took 4 bases from V and 0 from J, leaving 12 bases between them. CDR3 loop: CASSSHERLNTEAFF. CDR3 nucleotides: TGTGCCAGCAGCTCCCATGAGCGACTGAACACTGAAGCTTTCTTT.

The chain employs TRBV7-9 and TRBJ1-5, with 9 bases matching TRBD1. V shed 2 bases, J shed 7 bases, and the junction held 15 bases outside the gene matches. Germline loops: CDR1 SEHNR, CDR2 FQNEAQ (reference sequence). The CDR3 consists of 18 residues. CDR3 in DNA: TGTGCCAGCAGCTTATCCGCCCCCGGGACAGGGAGTGACCAGCCCCAGCATTTT. As protein: CASSLSAPGTGSDQPQHF.

This clone was recorded once. V and J are TRBV5-4 and TRBJ2-7, with D possibly being TRBD2 (7 bases). V gave up 2 bases and J gave up 2 bases, with 14 bases separating them. The CDR3 has 15 amino acids. CDR1 and CDR2 (germline): SGHNT, YYREEE (reference sequence). This CDR3 is CASSLSGDNTYEQYF. In DNA form, the CDR3 reads TGTGCCAGCAGCTTAAGCGGGGACAACACCTACGAGCAGTACTTC.

With regard to this clone: Other DNA sequences in this sample translate to the same CDR3. The chain uses TRBV28 and TRBJ1-2; 8 bases are a match to TRBD1. CDR3 length: 13 residues. V was pared by 8 bases and J by 11 bases, with 13 bases of the junction left unmatched. Germline CDR1 MDHEN, CDR2 SYDVKM. This CDR3 reads CASGSGGAHSYTF. The DNA for the CDR3 is TGTGCCAGCGGGTCAGGGGGCGCGCATAGTTACACCTTC.

The J gene is TRBJ2-1, the V gene TRBV6-1; 7 positions match TRBD2. CDR1 and CDR2 from the germline V gene are MNHNS and SASEGT. The length of the CDR3 is 14 residues. V was pared by 8 bases and J by 8 bases, with 12 bases of the junction left unmatched. For the CDR3, the DNA is TGTGCCAGCCTGACTAGAGCTGGGGGGGATGAGCAGTTCTTC. Protein sequence: CASLTRAGGDEQFF.

V gene TRBV27 combines with J gene TRBJ2-2, with TRBD1 matching 10 bases. This CDR3 comprises 15 residues. CDR1 and CDR2 from the germline V gene are MNHEY and SMNVEV (reference sequence). Trimming cost V 6 bases and J 5 bases; bases outside gene matches: 6. This CDR3 reads CASSLGQGRTGELFF. As DNA, the CDR3 is TGTGCCAGCAGCCTGGGACAGGGGAGAACCGGGGAGCTGTTTTTT.

The chain joins TRBV28 to TRBJ1-1; D gene unclear. The V gene lost 2 bases and the J gene lost 8 bases, with 9 bases spanning the gap. There are 12 residues in the CDR3. The germline V gene has CDR1 MDHEN and CDR2 SYDVKM. The CDR3 reads CASSLTGNEAFF. The CDR3 coding sequence is TGTGCCAGCAGTTTAACGGGGAACGAAGCTTTCTTT.

The chain recombines TRBV4-2 with TRBJ1-5; tentatively, D is TRBD1 (5 bases). The CDR3 has 16 residues. Per the germline V gene, CDR1 is LGHNA and CDR2 is YNFKEQ. With 3 bases removed from V and 2 bases from J, the gap between germline ends came to 14 bases. CDR3 sequence (DNA): TGTGCCAGCAGCCAGCCGGGTTTACAGGGCAATCAGCCCCAGCATTTT. This codes for CASSQPGLQGNQPQHF.

The rearrangement links TRBV7-2 to TRBJ1-1; the D gene is possibly TRBD1 (6 bases). Trimming took 2 bases from V and 7 from J, leaving 14 bases between them. The CDR3 runs 14 residues. Germline CDR1 SGHTA, CDR2 FQGNSA. CDR3 sequence (DNA): TGTGCCAGCAGCTTAAGTATGGGGGCCGGTGAAGCTTTCTTT. Residues: CASSLSMGAGEAFF. Filled out from reference TRBV7-2 and TRBJ1-1, the complete variable domain reads GAGVSQSPSNKVTEKGKDVELRCDPISGHTALYWYRQSLGQGLEFLIYFQGNSAPDKSGLPSDRFSAERTGGSVSTLTIQRTQQEDSAVYLCASSLSMGAGEAFFGQGTRLTVV.

V and J are TRBV5-1 and TRBJ1-1; possibly TRBD1 for D (6 bases). V gave up 3 bases and J gave up 1 base, with 13 bases separating them. The CDR3 loop spans 15 amino acids. Looked up from germline, CDR1 is SGHRS and CDR2 is YFSETQ. The CDR3 DNA is TGCGCCAGCAGCTCGCCGGGGGGCGCGAACACTGAAGCTTTCTTT. As protein: CASSSPGGANTEAFF.

The genes are TRBV7-8 and TRBJ1-1, with D perhaps TRBD1 (6 bases). V was pared by 1 base and J by 3 bases, with 12 bases between. Germline-derived CDR1 and CDR2 are SGHVS and FQNEAQ. This CDR3 has 15 residues. DNA for the CDR3: TGTGCCAGCAGCTTAGAGGGCAGGGGATACACTGAAGCTTTCTTT. Translation gives CASSLEGRGYTEAFF.

This chain links TRBV30 with TRBJ1-5; D gene ambiguous. Trimming stripped 0 bases from V and 1 base from J, with 4 bases between. CDR1 is GTSNPN and CDR2 is SVGIG in the germline V gene (reference sequence). The CDR3 totals 13 residues. CDR3 nucleotides: TGTGCCTGGAGTGTCGAGAGCAATCAGCCCCAGCATTTT. Amino acid sequence: CAWSVESNQPQHF.

The V gene is TRBV7-8, the J gene TRBJ2-5; 11 bases align to TRBD2. Germline lookup yields CDR1 SGHVS and CDR2 FQNEAQ. CDR3 size: 19 residues. Trimming removed 4 bases from V and 4 bases from J; junction bases left unmatched: 17. The CDR3 is CASSSKRIWASGRTETQYF. The CDR3 DNA is TGTGCCAGCAGCTCTAAGCGGATATGGGCTAGCGGGAGGACAGAGACCCAGTACTTC.

The chain is built from TRBV4-1 and TRBJ1-6, with a weak D call TRBD1 (6 bases). Germline V gives CDR1 MGHRA, CDR2 YSYEKL. V shed 1 base and J shed 7 bases, with 11 bases lying between them. There are 15 residues in the CDR3. This chain's CDR3 is CASSQVRTENSPLHF. In DNA form, the CDR3 reads TGCGCCAGCAGCCAAGTGCGGACAGAAAATTCACCCCTCCACTTT.

This chain links TRBV4-2 with TRBJ2-7, with TRBD2 identical over 13 bases. This CDR3 region has 17 residues. V gave up 4 bases and J gave up 1 base; unmatched junction bases: 7. Germline V lookup: CDR1 LGHNA, CDR2 YNFKEQ. CDR3 protein: CASSLAGLAGESYEQYF. CDR3 in DNA: TGTGCCAGCAGCCTCGCCGGACTAGCGGGGGAGTCCTACGAGCAGTACTTC.

This chain joins TRBV28 and TRBJ1-4; maybe TRBD1 (6 bases). V shed 1 base and J shed 12 bases, with 21 bases lying between them. The CDR3 sequence is 16 residues long. Germline CDR1 MDHEN, CDR2 SYDVKM. In DNA, the CDR3 is TGTGCCAGCAGTTTATTAAGACAGGTCCATAATGGAGAACTGTTTTTT. Translation gives CASSLLRQVHNGELFF.

The rearrangement joins TRBV28 to TRBJ1-1; weak D call: TRBD1 (6 bases). Trimming pared 3 bases from V and 0 bases from J, leaving 11 bases between. Germline assignment: CDR1 MDHEN and CDR2 SYDVKM. This CDR3 contains 15 residues. The CDR3 sequence is CASSFRQVMNTEAFF. CDR3 nucleotide sequence: TGTGCCAGCAGTTTTCGACAGGTCATGAACACTGAAGCTTTCTTT.

This rearrangement joins TRBV7-2 to TRBJ1-2; TRBD1 aligns across 8 bases. CDR3 length equals 15 residues. CDR1 and CDR2 from the germline V gene are SGHTA and FQGNSA. Germline trimming cut 5 bases from V and 1 base from J; bases unmatched to any gene: 6. In DNA, the CDR3 is TGTGCCAGCAGCCAATGGACAGGGCGTAACTATGGCTACACCTTC. Translated: CASSQWTGRNYGYTF.

Turning to this clone: An end of the junction does not agree with germline; a read error may underlie this. The CDR3 coding sequence is TGCAGCGTGGAAGGGGGGCTCGGGACCACTGAAGCTTTCTTT. Protein product: CSVEGGLGTTEAFF. This chain uses TRBV29-1 with TRBJ1-1, with D maybe TRBD1 (6 bases). The CDR3 sequence is 14 residues long. The germline V gene encodes CDR1 SQVTM and CDR2 ANQGSEA.

V is TRBV9 and J is TRBJ1-6; D gene unclear. Germline CDR1 and CDR2: SGDLS and YYNGEE. V was pared by 1 base and J by 7 bases, with 9 bases between. The CDR3 length is 14 residues. Here the CDR3 reads CASSVNGENSPLHF. Here the CDR3 DNA reads TGTGCCAGCAGCGTAAACGGGGAAAATTCACCCCTCCACTTT.

The CDR3 bases are TGTGCCAGCAGCGCCACAGAGCCCGGGGAGCTGTTTTTT. Encoded protein: CASSATEPGELFF. V gene TRBV9 combines with J gene TRBJ2-2; D uncertain. The CDR3 covers 13 residues. Germline CDR1 and CDR2: SGDLS and YYNGEE. Trimming removed 3 bases from V and 6 bases from J, with 9 bases in between.

V is TRBV7-6 and J is TRBJ2-5; perhaps TRBD2 as D (7 bases). The CDR3 is 15 amino acids. The ends were cut back, 4 bases at V and 3 bases at J, with 15 bases in the middle. The germline CDR1 and CDR2 sequences are SGHVS and FNYEAQ. The CDR3, as DNA: TGTGCCAGCAGCTGGGGGGGGGCAGGGGAAGAGACCCAGTACTTC. Amino acid sequence: CASSWGGAGEETQYF.

This clone was detected only once. The chain links TRBV5-1 to TRBJ2-2, with TRBD1 matching 7 bases. Germline loops: CDR1 SGHRS, CDR2 YFSETQ. The ends lost 1 base at V and 3 bases at J; junction bases unmatched: 3. CDR3 length: 15 amino acids. Here the CDR3 reads CASSLQGGYTGELFF. CDR3 bases: TGCGCCAGCAGCTTGCAAGGGGGCTACACCGGGGAGCTGTTTTTT.

The CDR3 reads CAWSVQGIYGYTF. CDR3 sequence (DNA): TGTGCCTGGAGTGTACAGGGGATCTATGGCTACACCTTC. The V gene is TRBV30, the J gene TRBJ1-2; 7 bases are a match to TRBD1. With V trimmed by 0 bases and J by 4 bases, 2 bases remained unmatched. The germline CDR1 and CDR2 sequences are GTSNPN and SVGIG (reference sequence). This CDR3 spans 13 amino acids.

The chain has TRBV29-1 and TRBJ2-7, with D tentatively TRBD1 (6 bases). The CDR3 is made up of 15 amino acids. The germline V gene has CDR1 SQVTM and CDR2 ANQGSEA. The V end was cut by 3 bases, the J end by 2 bases, with 17 bases between. The CDR3: CSVEDADRHPYEQYF. DNA of the CDR3: TGCAGCGTTGAGGATGCGGACAGACACCCCTACGAGCAGTACTTC.

V is TRBV19 and J is TRBJ2-3; 7 positions agree with TRBD1. V was pared by 6 bases and J by 1 base, with 4 bases of the junction left unmatched. Germline loops: CDR1 LNHDA, CDR2 SQIVND (reference sequence). CDR3 length: 14 residues. The CDR3 here is CASRPGQRTDTQYF. The DNA for the CDR3 is TGTGCCAGTAGGCCGGGACAGCGCACAGATACGCAGTATTTT.

V and J are TRBV2 and TRBJ2-7; 10 bases fit TRBD2. The junction had 4 bases not matched to a gene; V was cut back by 6 bases and J by 5 bases. CDR3 length: 13 residues. Germline V gene sequence: CDR1 SNHLY, CDR2 FYNNEI. CDR3 coding DNA: TGTGCCAGCAGAAAGCGGGAGGGCAACGAGCAGTACTTC. This gives the protein CASRKREGNEQYF.

This rearrangement joins TRBV28 to TRBJ2-5, with D possibly matching TRBD1 (6 bases). The CDR3 is 14 residues long. From germline, CDR1 is MDHEN and CDR2 SYDVKM. Trimming removed 5 bases at V and 4 bases at J, with 14 bases between. In DNA, the CDR3 is TGTGCCAGCAGTCCCGACTTAGGGGGAGAGACCCAGTACTTC. Protein sequence: CASSPDLGGETQYF.